This T cell receptor (beta chain) was sequenced during a study of a mutant IDH1 vaccine in newly diagnosed glioma (TCRdb year 2021). About the full investigation: Patients were given eight vaccinations, in weeks 1, 3, 5, 7, 11, 15, 19 and 23, which matched visits V03 through V10. Vaccination started 4-6 weeks after radiotherapy alone, or was given together with temozolomide cycles in the groups whose treatment included chemotherapy. Of the roughly 30 treated patients, around 60% were male and about 40% were female, and the mean age was approximately 40 years. Prior to enrollment, patients had been given standard therapy consisting of radiotherapy alone, temozolomide alone, or radiochemotherapy with temozolomide, with the combination given to most patients. Peripheral blood was collected at six visits: V03 (baseline), V05, V07, V10, V12 and V13. Longitudinal TCRB deep sequencing was performed for fewer than 30 treated patients wherever samples were available for exploratory analyses.

Broader findings and caveats from the paper: Vaccine-induced immune responses across multiple MHC alleles were detected in roughly 94% of patients. It was noted by the authors that analyses of patient blood samples could not be reproduced owing to sample limitations. Selection of PBMC samples for TCRB deep sequencing was based on availability. Changes in the top peripheral T cell clonotypes picked up by TCRB sequencing did not appear to be linked to pseudoprogression.

The method behind the library was the immunoSEQ multiplex PCR assay. Rearranged TCR beta chain sequences were amplified using the hsTCRB Kit according to the manufacturer's protocol. TCRB libraries were sequenced on an Illumina MiSeq. In the authors' own workflow: The proprietary platform of the kit vendor was used for demultiplexing, trimming and gene mapping. Held by TCRdb, this immuneACCESS table contains in-frame sequences only and omits some clones. Under half of the omission traces to an unresolved V gene where checked; the cause of the rest is unknown. That table is the source of V, J and clone size, and D and trimming were worked out from the DNA. The sample includes 38,000 or so clones, with 80% observed a single time. Of the sample, more than 13% is held by the ten largest clones. The time point label, read with the paper, signifies: week 11, during vaccination. Each vaccine dose, consisting of 300 ug of a 20-mer mutant IDH1 peptide in Montanide, was administered subcutaneously with topical imiquimod. All donors had newly diagnosed IDH1-mutant astrocytomas of WHO grade 3 or 4 that showed loss of nuclear ATRX. The samples were drawn from NOA16, a multicentre, single-arm, open-label phase I trial in Germany that tested a mutant IDH1 peptide vaccine in humans for the first time. Genomic DNA for TCRB sequencing was extracted from EDTA blood using the DNeasy Blood and Tissue Kit.

The CDR3 measures 11 amino acids from cysteine to phenylalanine. The read is trimmed to its CDR3 DNA, 33 bases read in frame from base 1. Cut back by 6 bases and 9 bases, the V and J ends lie 9 bases apart. In the germline V gene, CDR1 corresponds to LGHNT and CDR2 to FRNRAP. On this clone: Its antigen target is currently unknown. The record has no base qualities; no much larger clone is one base away.

Sequences were derived from peripheral blood mononuclear cells (PBMCs), sampled from a glioma patient whose treatment included an IDH1 peptide vaccine. This receptor chain uses TRBV12-5 and TRBJ2-1, with the D call perhaps TRBD1 or TRBD2, as 5 bases match in each case. The TCR sequence derives from a woman in her thirties with glioma. Some clones in this sample may be carry-over from other donors' samples. Here is the DNA: TGTGCTAGTGGGCATGGGGGTGAGCAGTTCTTC. Protein translation: CASGHGGEQFF.